This T cell receptor beta chain was profiled in a study of T cells in Graves' hyperthyroidism and ophthalmopathy. Study in general: Specimen type is peripheral blood, collected at initial diagnosis prior to any treatment.

There were TCR beta CDR3 regions amplified from RNA transcripts. The HTBI primer set served for first-round RT-PCR of the TCR CDR3. A single record per CDR3 protein comes from TCRdb applying MiXCR to the multiplex PCR reads. The sample contains fewer than 750,000 distinct CDR3 sequences, approximately 15% of which appear only once. The sample holds a few counts of this clonotype. Its specificity is unknown. Study-level points and caveats: Ophthalmopathy got predicted by the model a median about six months before its onset.

For ophthalmopathy patients, the Clinical Activity Score was at least 3 and the NOSPECS grade at least 4; duration was under 3 months. The J segment lost 0 bases and the V segment lost 2 bases, leaving 14 bases of the junction unmatched. Germline values: CDR1 GTSNPN, CDR2 SVGIG (reference sequence). The CDR3 length is 18 residues. This sequence was found in a woman in her 40s with Graves' ophthalmopathy. The sample comprised blood. The chain is built from TRBV30 and TRBJ2-7; TRBD2 matches 9 bases. For the CDR3, the DNA is TGTGCCTGGAGTAAGGGGCCTAGCGGGACTCTAGTCTCCTACGAGCAGTACTTC. Encoded protein: CAWSKGPSGTLVSYEQYF.